A selection of T cell receptor beta chains follows, all from one sample in a study of metastatic and nonmetastatic thyroid tumors. TCRdb re-processed the PCR reads through MiXCR. The table has some 41,000 clones, 25% to 30% seen once. The sample taken for sequencing was blood. The receptors here all came from a male donor with papillary thyroid cancer or a benign thyroid nodule (not recorded which). Some clones in this sample may be carry-over from other donors' samples. The CDR3 runs from the conserved cysteine through the conserved F or W. D genes are given only for firm matches. A row's size may be missing; if present it is once, few, many or a size class.

V: TRBV6-6; J: TRBJ1-1; size: .; D: .; CDR3: CASSYSLGGTEAFF; DNA: TGTGCCAGCAGTTACTCACTCGGTGGGACTGAAGCTTTCTTT
V: TRBV3-1; J: TRBJ1-2; size: .; D: .; CDR3: CASSQAFRAAGYGYTF; DNA: TGTGCCAGCAGCCAAGCATTTAGGGCGGCAGGCTATGGCTACACCTTC
V: TRBV20-1; J: TRBJ1-4; size: .; D: TRBD1; CDR3: CSARDTGGNEKLFF; DNA: TGCAGTGCTAGAGATACAGGGGGGAATGAAAAACTGTTTTTT
V: TRBV19; J: TRBJ2-2; size: many; D: TRBD2; CDR3: CASSLAGAGGELFF; DNA: TGTGCCAGTAGTCTAGCGGGAGCGGGCGGGGAGCTGTTTTTT
V: TRBV12-3/TRBV12-4; J: TRBJ1-2; size: .; D: TRBD1; CDR3: CASSTGGLIYTF; DNA: TGTGCCAGCAGTACAGGGGGCTTGATCTACACCTTC
V: TRBV6-2/TRBV6-3; J: TRBJ2-2; size: .; D: .; CDR3: CASSTWDTVELFF; DNA: TGTGCCAGCAGTACTTGGGACACCGTGGAGCTGTTTTTT
V: TRBV2; J: TRBJ1-2; size: .; D: .; CDR3: CASSGWVTNYGYTF; DNA: TGTGCCAGCAGTGGATGGGTGACAAACTATGGCTACACCTTC
V: TRBV6-1; J: TRBJ2-2; size: few; D: TRBD1; CDR3: CASIDRVANTWELFF; DNA: TGTGCCAGCATCGACAGGGTCGCGAACACCTGGGAGCTGTTTTTT
V: TRBV5-8; J: TRBJ2-7; size: .; D: TRBD1; CDR3: CASRAFGTGVYEQYF; DNA: TGTGCCAGCAGGGCTTTCGGGACAGGGGTCTACGAGCAGTACTTC
V: TRBV6-1; J: TRBJ1-5; size: few; D: .; CDR3: CSSRVDAISNQPQHF; DNA: TGTTCCAGCAGGGTGGACGCTATAAGCAATCAGCCCCAGCATTTT
V: TRBV24-1; J: TRBJ2-2; size: many; D: .; CDR3: CATSDPLDGRAAAGELFF; DNA: TGTGCCACCAGTGATCCTTTAGACGGCCGAGCGGCGGCCGGGGAGCTGTTTTTT
V: TRBV6-1; J: TRBJ2-1; size: many; D: .; CDR3: CASRGWGPYNEQFF; DNA: TGTGCCAGCAGGGGCTGGGGCCCCTACAATGAGCAGTTCTTC
V: TRBV6-1; J: TRBJ1-3; size: medium-sized; D: .; CDR3: CASSELTLDTIYF; DNA: TGTGCCAGCAGTGAATTAACGCTAGACACCATATATTTT
V: TRBV7-9; J: TRBJ1-5; size: .; D: .; CDR3: CASGSGNGNHPQHF; DNA: TGTGCCAGCGGCTCAGGGAACGGCAATCATCCCCAGCATTTT
V: TRBV18; J: TRBJ2-7; size: medium-sized; D: .; CDR3: CASSSGGRYEQYF; DNA: TGTGCCAGCTCCTCAGGGGGGCGCTACGAGCAGTACTTC
V: TRBV19; J: TRBJ2-5; size: many; D: .; CDR3: CASRGGEWTQYF; DNA: TGTGCCAGTAGGGGGGGCGAGTGGACCCAGTACTTC
V: TRBV2; J: TRBJ1-2; size: many; D: .; CDR3: CASSVDGGYTF; DNA: TGTGCCAGCAGTGTGGACGGGGGCTACACCTTC
V: TRBV30; J: TRBJ2-5; size: many; D: TRBD1; CDR3: CAWTMGQGVETQYF; DNA: TGTGCCTGGACTATGGGACAGGGTGTGGAGACCCAGTACTTC
V: TRBV20-1; J: TRBJ2-1; size: once; D: TRBD2; CDR3: CSSPRLGRGDNEQFF; DNA: TGCAGTTCTCCCCGGTTGGGTCGGGGGGACAATGAGCAGTTCTTC
V: TRBV28; J: TRBJ2-7; size: .; D: .; CDR3: CASSLRTEGSYEQYF; DNA: TGTGCCAGCAGTTTACGGACGGAGGGCTCCTACGAGCAGTACTTC
V: TRBV28; J: TRBJ1-1; size: .; D: .; CDR3: CASSLPAGDFGAFF; DNA: TGTGCCAGCAGTTTACCAGCAGGGGACTTTGGAGCTTTCTTT
V: TRBV5-6; J: TRBJ1-1; size: many; D: .; CDR3: CASSPQGGLNTEAFF; DNA: TGTGCCAGCAGCCCCCAAGGGGGGCTGAACACTGAAGCTTTCTTT
V: TRBV6-6; J: TRBJ2-4; size: few; D: .; CDR3: CASSYWEPIRAKNIQYF; DNA: TGTGCCAGCAGTTACTGGGAGCCTATTCGGGCCAAAAACATTCAGTACTTC
V: TRBV28; J: TRBJ1-6; size: .; D: .; CDR3: CASSMPRNSPLHF; DNA: TGTGCCAGCAGCATGCCCAGGAATTCACCCCTCCACTTT
V: TRBV6-2/TRBV6-3; J: TRBJ2-7; size: .; D: TRBD2; CDR3: CASSYRRGGDEQYF; DNA: TGTGCCAGCAGTTACAGGCGGGGGGGTGACGAGCAGTACTTC
V: TRBV5-1; J: TRBJ2-7; size: many; D: TRBD1; CDR3: CASSSNRGLSEQYF; DNA: TGCGCCAGCAGCTCGAACAGGGGGCTAAGCGAGCAGTACTTC
V: TRBV5-1; J: TRBJ2-7; size: many; D: TRBD2; CDR3: CASSRSGGDYEQYF; DNA: TGCGCCAGCAGCAGAAGCGGGGGGGACTACGAGCAGTACTTC
V: TRBV11-1; J: TRBJ2-2; size: many; D: .; CDR3: CASTRGTLLNTGELFF; DNA: TGTGCCAGCACCCGAGGGACCCTCCTCAACACCGGGGAGCTGTTTTTT
V: TRBV14; J: TRBJ1-5; size: few; D: .; CDR3: CASSQVAGATSTDTQHF; DNA: TGTGCCAGCAGCCAAGTAGCGGGAGCCACTAGCACAGATACTCAGCATTTT
V: TRBV12-3/TRBV12-4; J: TRBJ2-7; size: .; D: .; CDR3: CASATSPLSVISEQYF; DNA: TGTGCCAGCGCGACCTCCCCTCTTAGCGTGATAAGCGAGCAGTACTTC
V: TRBV20-1; J: TRBJ1-2; size: many; D: .; CDR3: CSADRRVGYGYTF; DNA: TGCAGTGCTGACCGACGTGTGGGCTATGGCTACACCTTC